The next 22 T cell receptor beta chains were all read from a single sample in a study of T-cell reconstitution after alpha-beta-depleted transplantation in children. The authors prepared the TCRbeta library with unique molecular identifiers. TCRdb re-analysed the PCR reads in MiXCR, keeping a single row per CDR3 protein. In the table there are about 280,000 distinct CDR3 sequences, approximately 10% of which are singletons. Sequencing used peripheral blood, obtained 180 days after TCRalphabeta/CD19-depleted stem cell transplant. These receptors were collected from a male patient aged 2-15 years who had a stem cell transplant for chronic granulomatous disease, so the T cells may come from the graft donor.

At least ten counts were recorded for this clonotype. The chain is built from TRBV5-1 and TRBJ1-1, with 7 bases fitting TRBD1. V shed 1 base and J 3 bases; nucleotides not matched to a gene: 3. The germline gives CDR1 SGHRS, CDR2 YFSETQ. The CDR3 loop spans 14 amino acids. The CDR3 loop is CASSLTGVDTEAFF. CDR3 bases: TGCGCCAGCAGCTTGACAGGGGTTGACACTGAAGCTTTCTTT.

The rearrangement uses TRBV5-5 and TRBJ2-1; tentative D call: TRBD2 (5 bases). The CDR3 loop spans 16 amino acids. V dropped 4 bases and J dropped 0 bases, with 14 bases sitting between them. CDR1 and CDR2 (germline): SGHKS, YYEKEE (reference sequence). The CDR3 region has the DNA TGTGCCAGCAGCACCCTGGACTGGAGCTCCTACAATGAGCAGTTCTTC. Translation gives CASSTLDWSSYNEQFF. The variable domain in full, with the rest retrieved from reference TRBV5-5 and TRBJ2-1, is DAGVTQSPTHLIKTRGQQVTLRCSPISGHKSVSWYQQVLGQGPQFIFQYYEKEERGRGNFPDRFSARQFPNYSSELNVNALLLGDSALYLCASSTLDWSSYNEQFFGPGTRLTVL.

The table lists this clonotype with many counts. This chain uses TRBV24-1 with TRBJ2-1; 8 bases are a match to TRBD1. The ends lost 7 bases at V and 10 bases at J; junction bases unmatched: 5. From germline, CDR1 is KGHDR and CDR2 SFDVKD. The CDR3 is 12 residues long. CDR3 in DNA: TGTGCCACCAGCCAGGGGGCGCGGGAGCAGTTCTTC. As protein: CATSQGAREQFF.

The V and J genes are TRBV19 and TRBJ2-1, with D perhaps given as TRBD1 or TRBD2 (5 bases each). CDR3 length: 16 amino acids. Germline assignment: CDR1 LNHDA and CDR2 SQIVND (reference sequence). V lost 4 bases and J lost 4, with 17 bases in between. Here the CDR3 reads CASSNLRGVGYNEQFF. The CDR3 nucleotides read TGTGCCAGTAGTAACCTTAGGGGAGTTGGTTACAATGAGCAGTTCTTC.

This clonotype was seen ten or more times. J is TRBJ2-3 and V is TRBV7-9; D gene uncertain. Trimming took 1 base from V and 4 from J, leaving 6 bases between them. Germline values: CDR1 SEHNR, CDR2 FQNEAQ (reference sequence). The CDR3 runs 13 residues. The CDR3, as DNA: TGTGCCAGCAGCTTAGTTCTAGCAGATACGCAGTATTTT. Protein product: CASSLVLADTQYF. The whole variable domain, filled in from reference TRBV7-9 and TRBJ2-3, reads DTGVSQNPRHKITKRGQNVTFRCDPISEHNRLYWYRQTLGQGPEFLTYFQNEAQLEKSRLLSDRFSAERPKGSFSTLEIQRTEQGDSAMYLCASSLVLADTQYFGPGTRLTVL.

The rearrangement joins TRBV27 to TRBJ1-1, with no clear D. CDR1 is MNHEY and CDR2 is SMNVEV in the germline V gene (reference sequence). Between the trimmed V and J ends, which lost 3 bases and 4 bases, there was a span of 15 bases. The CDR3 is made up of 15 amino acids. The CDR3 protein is CASSLDPLAGTEAFF. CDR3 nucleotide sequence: TGTGCCAGCAGTTTGGATCCTCTGGCGGGCACTGAAGCTTTCTTT.

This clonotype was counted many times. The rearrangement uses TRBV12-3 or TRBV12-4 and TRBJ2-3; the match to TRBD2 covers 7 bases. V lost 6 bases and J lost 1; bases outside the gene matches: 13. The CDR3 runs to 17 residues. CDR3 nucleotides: TGTGCCAGCAGCCGAACCCTTAGCGGGCGGGGCACAGATACGCAGTATTTT. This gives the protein CASSRTLSGRGTDTQYF.

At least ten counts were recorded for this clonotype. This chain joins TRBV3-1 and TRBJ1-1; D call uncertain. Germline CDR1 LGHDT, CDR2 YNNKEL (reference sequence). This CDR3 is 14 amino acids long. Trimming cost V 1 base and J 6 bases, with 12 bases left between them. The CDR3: CASSQVGVRAEAFF. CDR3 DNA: TGTGCCAGCAGCCAAGTTGGGGTCCGGGCTGAAGCTTTCTTT.

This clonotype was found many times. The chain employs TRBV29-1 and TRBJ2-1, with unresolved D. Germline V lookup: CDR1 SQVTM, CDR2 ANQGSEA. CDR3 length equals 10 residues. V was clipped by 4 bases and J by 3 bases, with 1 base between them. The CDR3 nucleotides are TGCAGCGTTGTCTACAATGAGCAGTTCTTC. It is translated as CSVVYNEQFF.

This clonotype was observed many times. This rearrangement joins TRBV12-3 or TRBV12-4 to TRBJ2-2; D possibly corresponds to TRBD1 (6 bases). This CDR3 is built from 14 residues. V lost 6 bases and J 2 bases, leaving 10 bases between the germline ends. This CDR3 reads CASRHRDNTGELFF. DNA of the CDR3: TGTGCCAGCAGACACAGGGATAACACCGGGGAGCTGTTTTTT.

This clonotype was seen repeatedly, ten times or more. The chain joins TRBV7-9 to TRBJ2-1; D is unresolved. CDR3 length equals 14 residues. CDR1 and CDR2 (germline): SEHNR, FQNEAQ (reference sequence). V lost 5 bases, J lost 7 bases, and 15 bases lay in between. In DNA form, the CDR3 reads TGTGCCAGCAGCCCACCCCCTACGGGTAATGAGCAGTTCTTC. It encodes CASSPPPTGNEQFF.

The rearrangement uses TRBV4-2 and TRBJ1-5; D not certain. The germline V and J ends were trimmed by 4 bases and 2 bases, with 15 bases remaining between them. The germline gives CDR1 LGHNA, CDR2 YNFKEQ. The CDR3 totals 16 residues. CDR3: CASSPPGGNGNQPQHF. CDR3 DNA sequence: TGTGCCAGCAGCCCACCCGGTGGGAATGGCAATCAGCCCCAGCATTTT.

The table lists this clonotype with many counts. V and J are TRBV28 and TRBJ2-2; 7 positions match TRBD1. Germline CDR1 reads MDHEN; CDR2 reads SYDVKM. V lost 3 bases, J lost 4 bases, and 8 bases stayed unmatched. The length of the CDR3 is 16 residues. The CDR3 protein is CASSLVKGAFTGELFF. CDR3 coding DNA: TGTGCCAGCAGTTTGGTGAAGGGGGCTTTCACCGGGGAGCTGTTTTTT.

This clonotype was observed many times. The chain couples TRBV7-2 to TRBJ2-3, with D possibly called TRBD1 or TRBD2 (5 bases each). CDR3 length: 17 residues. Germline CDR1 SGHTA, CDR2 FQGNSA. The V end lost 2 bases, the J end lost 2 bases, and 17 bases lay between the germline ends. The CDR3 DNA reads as TGTGCCAGCAGCTTATTATGGGGGTTTAATCCCACAGATACGCAGTATTTT. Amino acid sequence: CASSLLWGFNPTDTQYF.

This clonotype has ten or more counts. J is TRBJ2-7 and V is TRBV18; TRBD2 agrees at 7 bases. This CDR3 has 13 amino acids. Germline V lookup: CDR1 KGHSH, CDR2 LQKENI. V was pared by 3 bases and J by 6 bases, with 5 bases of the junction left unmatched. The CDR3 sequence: CASSPGLPPEQYF. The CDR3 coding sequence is TGTGCCAGCTCACCGGGACTACCACCCGAGCAGTACTTC.

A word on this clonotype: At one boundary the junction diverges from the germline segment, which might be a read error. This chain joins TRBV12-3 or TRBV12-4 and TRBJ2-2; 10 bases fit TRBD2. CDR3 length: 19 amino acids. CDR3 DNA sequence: TGTACCAGCTCTCTCCTCCCCGGACTAGCGGTGTTTGGCACCGGGGAGCTGTTTTTT. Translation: CTSSLLPGLAVFGTGELFF.

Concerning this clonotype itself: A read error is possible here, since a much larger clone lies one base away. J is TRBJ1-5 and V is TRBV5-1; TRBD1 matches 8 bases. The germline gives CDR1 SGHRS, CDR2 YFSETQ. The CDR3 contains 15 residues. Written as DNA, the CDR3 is TGCGCCAGCAGCTTCCCCGACAGGGGAGATCAGCCCCATCATTTT. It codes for CASSFPDRGDQPHHF.

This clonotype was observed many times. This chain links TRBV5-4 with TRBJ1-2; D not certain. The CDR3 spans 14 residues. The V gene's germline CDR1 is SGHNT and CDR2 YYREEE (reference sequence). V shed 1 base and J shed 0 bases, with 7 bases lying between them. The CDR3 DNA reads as TGTGCCAGCAGCTTGAGCGGATCTAACTATGGCTACACCTTC. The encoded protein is CASSLSGSNYGYTF.

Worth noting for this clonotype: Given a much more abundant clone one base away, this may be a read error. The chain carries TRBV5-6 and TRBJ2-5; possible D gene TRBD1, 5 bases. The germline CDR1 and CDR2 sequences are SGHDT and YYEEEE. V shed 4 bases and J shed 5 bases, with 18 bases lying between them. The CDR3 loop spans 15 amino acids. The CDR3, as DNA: TGTGCCAGCAGCCCAACATGGTTGTCAGGGGAGACCCAGTACTTC. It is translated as CASSPTWLSGETQYF.

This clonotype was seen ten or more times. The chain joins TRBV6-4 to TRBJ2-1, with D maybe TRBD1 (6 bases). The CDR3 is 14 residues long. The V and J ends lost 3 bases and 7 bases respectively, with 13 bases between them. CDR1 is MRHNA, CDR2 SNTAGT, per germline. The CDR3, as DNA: TGTGCCAGCAGTGAGGGGGCCAGGGGAAATGAGCAGTTCTTC. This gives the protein CASSEGARGNEQFF.

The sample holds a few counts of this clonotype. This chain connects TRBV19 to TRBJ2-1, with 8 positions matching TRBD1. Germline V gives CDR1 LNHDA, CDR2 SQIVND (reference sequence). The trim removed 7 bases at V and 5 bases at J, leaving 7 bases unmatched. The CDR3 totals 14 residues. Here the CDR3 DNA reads TGTGCCAGTATAGACAGGGGATCTAACAATGAGCAGTTCTTC. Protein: CASIDRGSNNEQFF.

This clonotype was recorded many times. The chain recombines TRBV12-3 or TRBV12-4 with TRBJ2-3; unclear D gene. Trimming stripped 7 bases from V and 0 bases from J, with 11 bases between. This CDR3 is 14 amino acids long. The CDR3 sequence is CASNSQWSTDTQYF. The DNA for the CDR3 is TGTGCCAGCAACTCTCAGTGGAGCACAGATACGCAGTATTTT.